One sample yielded the 13 T cell receptor beta chains listed below, sequenced in a study of blood T cell repertoires in COVID-19. The table came from immunoSEQ multiplex PCR; TCRdb's copy has only in-frame clones and leaves some out. The table shows 150,000 to 200,000 clones, with roughly 88% occurring only once. The sequenced sample was PBMCs or T cells enriched from blood (not recorded which). These receptors were obtained from a woman under 30 who had recovered from COVID-19.

The chain joins TRBV19 to TRBJ2-4, with D maybe TRBD1 (6 bases). Per the germline V gene, CDR1 is LNHDA and CDR2 is SQIVND (reference sequence). Trimming took off 0 bases at V and 0 bases at J, with 15 bases between the two ends. The CDR3 is 18 residues long. CDR3 protein: CASSIEWGQALAKNIQYF. The CDR3 DNA reads as TGTGCCAGTAGTATAGAGTGGGGGCAGGCTTTAGCCAAAAACATTCAGTACTTC.

This chain's CDR3 is CASSSERGEETQYF. CDR3 DNA sequence: TGCGCCAGCAGCTCTGAACGGGGGGAAGAGACCCAGTACTTC. V gene TRBV5-1 combines with J gene TRBJ2-5; 7 nucleotides match TRBD2. This CDR3 is 14 amino acids long. V was clipped by 3 bases and J by 3 bases; unmatched bases: 5. The V gene's germline CDR1 is SGHRS and CDR2 YFSETQ. Complete variable domain (other parts from reference TRBV5-1 and TRBJ2-5): KAGVTQTPRYLIKTRGQQVTLSCSPISGHRSVSWYQQTPGQGLQFLFEYFSETQRNKGNFPGRFSGRQFSNSRSEMNVSTLELGDSALYLCASSSERGEETQYFGPGTRLLVL.

The chain carries TRBV2 and TRBJ2-5; 8 bases agree with TRBD2. V was clipped by 1 base and J by 2 bases; unmatched bases: 9. Germline lookup yields CDR1 SNHLY and CDR2 FYNNEI. This CDR3 is 17 amino acids long. The CDR3 sequence is CASSEVLSGGVQETQYF. In DNA form, the CDR3 reads TGTGCCAGCAGTGAAGTGTTATCGGGGGGGGTGCAAGAGACCCAGTACTTC.

This chain links TRBV30 with TRBJ1-5; D might be TRBD1 (6 bases). Germline lookup yields CDR1 GTSNPN and CDR2 SVGIG (reference sequence). The CDR3 covers 14 residues. V dropped 2 bases and J dropped 2 bases, with 10 bases sitting between them. CDR3 nucleotides: TGTGCCTGGAGTCGCAGGGGAGGCAATCAGCCCCAGCATTTT. Its translation is CAWSRRGGNQPQHF. Full variable domain (remainder filled in from reference TRBV30 and TRBJ1-5): SQTIHQWPATLVQPVGSPLSLECTVEGTSNPNLYWYRQAAGRGLQLLFYSVGIGQISSEVPQNLSASRPQDRQFILSSKKLLLSDSGFYLCAWSRRGGNQPQHFGDGTRLSIL.

The chain has TRBV18 and TRBJ2-3; 9 nucleotides align to TRBD1. With V trimmed by 4 bases and J by 4 bases, 6 bases remained unmatched. CDR3 length: 15 amino acids. Germline loops: CDR1 KGHSH, CDR2 LQKENI. CDR3 bases: TGTGCCAGCTCACATAGGGACAGGGTATCAGATACGCAGTATTTT. This codes for CASSHRDRVSDTQYF.

The CDR3 here is CASSLWASGRSGDEQYF. In DNA, the CDR3 is TGTGCCAGCAGTTTATGGGCTAGCGGGAGGTCAGGCGACGAGCAGTACTTC. The chain carries TRBV28 and TRBJ2-7; 11 bases are a match to TRBD2. The CDR3 spans 17 residues. V trimming: 0 bases; J trimming: 5 bases; junction bases outside the gene matches: 9. From germline, CDR1 is MDHEN and CDR2 SYDVKM.

The sample holds one count of this clone. The rearrangement links TRBV7-2 to TRBJ1-2; D not resolved. Per the germline V gene, CDR1 is SGHTA and CDR2 is FQGNSA. The CDR3 has 14 residues. V was pared by 2 bases and J by 2 bases, with 9 bases between. The CDR3 spells CASSLPPENYGYTF. The DNA for the CDR3 is TGTGCCAGCAGCTTACCTCCAGAAAACTATGGCTACACCTTC.

The rearrangement uses TRBV7-3 and TRBJ2-1, with D perhaps matching TRBD2 (6 bases). Germline V gives CDR1 SGHTA, CDR2 FQGTGA. CDR3 length equals 15 residues. V lost 4 bases, J lost 4 bases, and 14 bases lay in between. DNA of the CDR3: TGTGCCAGCAGCTGGCGGGGCGGAGCATACAATGAGCAGTTCTTC. Its protein product is CASSWRGGAYNEQFF.

The gene calls are TRBV28 and TRBJ1-2; 7 bases line up with TRBD1. CDR3 size: 15 residues. V gave up 2 bases and J gave up 4 bases; unmatched junction bases: 7. CDR1 and CDR2 (germline): MDHEN, SYDVKM. The CDR3 loop reads CASSLLTGAGYGYTF. The CDR3 DNA sequence: TGTGCCAGCAGTTTACTCACAGGGGCCGGCTATGGCTACACCTTC.

The chain carries TRBV6-1 and TRBJ2-2, with TRBD2 matching 11 bases. J was trimmed by 5 bases and V by 2 bases; bases with no gene match: 4. The CDR3 length is 16 residues. CDR1 is MNHNS and CDR2 is SASEGT in the germline V gene. CDR3 in DNA: TGTGCCAGCAGTGAACAGCCTAGCGGGGGGACCGGGGAGCTGTTTTTT. It yields the protein CASSEQPSGGTGELFF.

This chain joins TRBV10-3 and TRBJ2-1, with D perhaps matching TRBD2 (6 bases). The length of the CDR3 is 13 residues. V was cut by 3 bases and J by 7 bases, with 10 bases left in between. The germline V gene encodes CDR1 ENHRY and CDR2 SYGVKD. CDR3 amino acids: CAISDRSGNEQFF. The CDR3 nucleotides read TGTGCCATCAGTGATCGCAGCGGGAATGAGCAGTTCTTC.

The CDR3 here is CSAFQGHSPLHF. In DNA form, the CDR3 reads TGCAGCGCCTTCCAGGGCCATTCACCCCTCCACTTT. The genes are TRBV29-1 and TRBJ1-6; tentatively, D is TRBD1 (5 bases). CDR1 and CDR2 from the germline V gene are SQVTM and ANQGSEA. This CDR3 has 12 amino acids. V dropped 7 bases and J dropped 8 bases, with 12 bases sitting between them.

This rearrangement joins TRBV28 to TRBJ2-7; TRBD2 aligns across 10 bases. The CDR3 totals 13 residues. Germline trimming cut 7 bases from V and 3 bases from J; bases unmatched to any gene: 3. Germline CDR1 MDHEN, CDR2 SYDVKM. For the CDR3, the DNA is TGTGCCAGCACGGCTAGCGGGGGCTACGAGCAGTACTTC. The encoded protein is CASTASGGYEQYF.